The present entry profiles one TCR beta chain with its context. Its target is unknown. The data belong to a study of regulatory and conventional T cells in RAG deficiency. Study outcomes and limitations: Shannon entropy was markedly lower and Simpson indices higher in RAG-deficient patients than control T-cell subsets. Treg unique TCR beta sequences were approximately 100-fold fewer in Omenn syndrome and CID/AS patients than controls. Omenn patients showed >85% Treg-Tconv overlap and shorter CDR3 lengths.

Repertoires were generated with immunoSEQ multiplex PCR, while TCRdb's copy carries only in-frame clones and drops some. The table has around 37,000 clones, 70% to 90% seen once; the top ten hold approximately 15%. Germline values: CDR1 SNHLY, CDR2 FYNNEI. V gave up 6 bases and J gave up 5 bases, with 19 bases separating them. The CDR3 is 15 residues long. The same specimen was also included in a second study, on regulatory T cells. As that report states: Primers: 52 TRBV forward and 13 TRBJ reverse. Skewed V and J usage and few unique V-J pairs marked patient repertoires, most in Tregs.

Material for sequencing was CD8+ T cells sorted from blood. This receptor was obtained from a human donor in good health. This rearrangement joins TRBV2 to TRBJ2-5; perhaps TRBD2 as D (6 bases). The CDR3 reads CASSNPARLDETQYF. CDR3 bases: TGTGCCAGCAGCAACCCCGCCCGACTAGACGAGACCCAGTACTTC. The full variable domain, completed using reference TRBV2 and TRBJ2-5, is EPEVTQTPSHQVTQMGQEVILRCVPISNHLYFYWYRQILGQKVEFLVSFYNNEISEKSEIFDDQFSVERPDGSNFTLKIRSTKLEDSAMYFCASSNPARLDETQYFGPGTRLLVL.